A single TCR beta chain is shown here with its context. Its antigen is as yet unknown. The data are from a study of T cell responses to AZD1222 COVID-19 vaccine. Study-level results: Across the whole spike, CD4 TCRs peaked at regions 160-218 and 743-854. Baseline serology detected seropositivity in only a handful of AZD1222 recipients. Only after the peak T cell response were repertoires sampled. Nearly half of unique spike-specific TCRs reportedly avoided B.1.351 and B.1.1.7 mutated regions.

The CDR3 is 16 residues long. With 6 bases removed from V and 6 bases from J, the gap between germline ends came to 21 bases. The germline V gene has CDR1 SNHLY and CDR2 FYNNEI. TCRdb's copy holds only in-frame clones and misses some; the assay was immunoSEQ multiplex PCR. Of tens of thousands of clones listed, 90% were seen once; the top ten hold under 5%. The input for sequencing was peripheral blood, taken on day 0 of AZD1222 vaccination. This clonotype was obtained from an adult in good health. This sequence joins TRBV2 and TRBJ2-1, with D possibly being TRBD2 (6 bases). This CDR3 is CASSKGSGRRGNEQFF. CDR3 bases: TGTGCCAGCAGCAAGGGGAGTGGGCGGCGGGGCAATGAGCAGTTCTTC.